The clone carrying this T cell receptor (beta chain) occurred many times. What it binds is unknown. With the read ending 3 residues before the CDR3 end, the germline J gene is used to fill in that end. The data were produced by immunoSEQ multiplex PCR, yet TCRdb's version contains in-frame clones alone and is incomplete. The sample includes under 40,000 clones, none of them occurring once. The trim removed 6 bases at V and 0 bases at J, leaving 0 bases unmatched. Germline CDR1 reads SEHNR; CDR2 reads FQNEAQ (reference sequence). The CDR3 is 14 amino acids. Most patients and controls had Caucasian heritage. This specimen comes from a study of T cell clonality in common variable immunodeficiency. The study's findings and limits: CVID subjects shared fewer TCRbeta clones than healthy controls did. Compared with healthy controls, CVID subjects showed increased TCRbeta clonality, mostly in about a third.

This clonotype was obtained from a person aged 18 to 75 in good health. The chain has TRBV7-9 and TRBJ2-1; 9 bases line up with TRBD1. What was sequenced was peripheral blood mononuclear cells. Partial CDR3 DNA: TGTGCCAGCAGGGACAGGGGCTCCTACAATGAG. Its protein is CASRDRGSYNE. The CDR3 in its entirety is CASRDRGSYNEQFF.